This T cell receptor beta chain was captured by sequencing in a study of blood T cell repertoires in COVID-19. At the level of the study: The origin of the acute and convalescent COVID-19 samples was the United States, Italy and Spain.

Trimming took off 6 bases at V and 4 bases at J, with 13 bases between the two ends. This CDR3 spans 14 amino acids. CDR1 is SNHLY and CDR2 is FYNNEI in the germline V gene. Participants' reported clinical history set cohort assignment. Recovered status in Cohort 3 required two negative PCRs, clearance, or symptom resolution. The repertoire was sequenced with immunoSEQ multiplex PCR; TCRdb's copy has only in-frame clones and lacks some. This sample yields around 310,000 clones, of which about 88% are seen a single time; roughly a tenth belongs to the top ten. This receptor was obtained from a middle-aged woman who had recovered from COVID-19. V gene TRBV2 combines with J gene TRBJ1-5; D is unresolved. Sequenced: PBMCs or T cells enriched from blood (not recorded which). The CDR3 nucleotides are TGTGCCAGCAGGACTGAGGGAGGAAATCAGCCCCAGCATTTT. Translation gives CASRTEGGNQPQHF.